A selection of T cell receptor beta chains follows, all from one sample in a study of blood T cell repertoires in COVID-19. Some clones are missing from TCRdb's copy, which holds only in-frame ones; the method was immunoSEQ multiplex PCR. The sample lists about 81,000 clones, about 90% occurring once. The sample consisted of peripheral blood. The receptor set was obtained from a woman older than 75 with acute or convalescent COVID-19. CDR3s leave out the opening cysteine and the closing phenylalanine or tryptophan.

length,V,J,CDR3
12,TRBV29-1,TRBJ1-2,SVEDRAGYYGYT
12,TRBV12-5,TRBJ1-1,ASGLGGGLTEAF
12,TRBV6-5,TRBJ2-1,ASSPIIAGPGQF
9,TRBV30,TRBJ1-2,AWSSRVGYT
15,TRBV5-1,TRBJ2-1,ASSSLLAGGVYNEQF
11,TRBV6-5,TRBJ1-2,ASSSDLRGGYT
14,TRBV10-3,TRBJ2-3,AASNPRDRSTDTQY
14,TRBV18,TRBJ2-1,ASSPPFGTGNNEQF
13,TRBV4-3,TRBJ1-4,ASSQVGRENEKLF
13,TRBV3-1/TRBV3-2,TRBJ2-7,ASSLGTGGRYEQY
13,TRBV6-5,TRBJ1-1,ASSYHGGKDRVAF
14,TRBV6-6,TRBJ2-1,ASKVLGTGKGDEQF
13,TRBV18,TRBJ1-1,ASSTGQGLNTEAF
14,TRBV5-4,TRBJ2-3,ASSLPQGDGTDTQY
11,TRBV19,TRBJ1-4,AIKDRDNEKLF
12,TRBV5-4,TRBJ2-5,ASSQGQGRETQY